What follows is one T cell receptor (beta chain) and its context. What it binds is unknown. A 5'RACE template-switching step, the method used to make TCR cDNA, added a universal primer site and UMIs. TCRdb processed the 5' RACE reads anew with MiXCR; each CDR3 protein has one entry. The sample includes 150,000 or so distinct CDR3 sequences, approximately 6.8% of them seen just once. The V gene end was trimmed by 1 base and the J gene end by 6 bases; junction bases not matched to a gene: 8. The CDR3 loop spans 15 amino acids. CDR1 is LNHNV and CDR2 is YYDKDF in the germline V gene (reference sequence). This sample was taken from a study of T cells after yellow fever vaccination. General study findings and limits: The secondary response peaked faster, at day 5 versus 15, but was weaker.

The sample consisted of CD4+ T cells sorted from PBMCs, taken about 5 days after the first yellow fever vaccination. The chain uses TRBV15 and TRBJ1-2, with TRBD1 matching over 7 bases. The receptor was derived from a man between 18 and 29 years old who received the YFV17D yellow fever vaccine. CDR3 bases: TGTGCCACCAGCAGAGTGGGAGGGACAGTAGATGGCTACACCTTC. It encodes CATSRVGGTVDGYTF.